A selection of T cell receptor beta chains follows, all from one sample in a study of blood T cell repertoires in COVID-19. Assay: immunoSEQ multiplex PCR; the TCRdb copy retains only in-frame clones and omits some. Here the sample spans hundreds of thousands of clones, 70% to 90% being singletons. The sequencing sample was made of peripheral blood. The receptors shown here come from a woman aged 18-29 years who had recovered from COVID-19. Both conserved end residues are part of each CDR3. The D gene is left open where the match is weak.

d_call	v_call	j_call	cdr3_aa
TRBD2	TRBV9	TRBJ2-2	CASSSSGRITGELFF
TRBD1	TRBV2	TRBJ1-5	CATLDREISNQPQHF
TRBD1	TRBV14	TRBJ2-7	CASSQLGQGMGEQYF
NA	TRBV18	TRBJ2-7	CASSPARAYEQYF
TRBD1	TRBV3-1/TRBV3-2	TRBJ2-1	CASSQVPPGQGWNEQFF
TRBD2	TRBV7-2	TRBJ2-3	CASSLATSGRAWDTQYF
TRBD1	TRBV19	TRBJ2-2	CASSTTQGAGELFF
NA	TRBV7-8	TRBJ1-3	CASSRGGTTSGNTIYF
NA	TRBV6-2/TRBV6-3	TRBJ2-1	CASSYLVETNEQFF
TRBD2	TRBV25-1	TRBJ2-7	CASSELSRTSGHEQYF
NA	TRBV27	TRBJ1-1	CASSSIRGMNTEAFF
TRBD2	TRBV5-1	TRBJ2-7	CASSPSTSGYYEQYF
NA	TRBV4-1	TRBJ1-1	CASSLDITYTEAFF
NA	TRBV19	TRBJ1-5	CASTYSLRGPQHF
NA	TRBV10-2	TRBJ1-5	CASSWEENQPQHF
NA	TRBV24-1	TRBJ1-6	CATSDTTGNNSPLHF
NA	TRBV30	TRBJ1-1	CAWRIRGTEAFF
NA	TRBV12-3/TRBV12-4	TRBJ2-3	CASTSGDTQYF
NA	TRBV5-4	TRBJ2-7	CASSLVADEQYF
NA	TRBV7-2	TRBJ1-5	CASSFGRGQPQHF
TRBD1	TRBV5-1	TRBJ2-7	CASSFGRGTGGISYEQYF
NA	TRBV9	TRBJ2-7	CASSVESAYEQYF
NA	TRBV24-1	TRBJ2-7	CATSDLTSEEQYF
TRBD1	TRBV4-1	TRBJ1-1	CASSQVVSTGDRGAFF
NA	TRBV9	TRBJ1-2	CASSPLDFPSLTLYGYTF
TRBD1	TRBV12-3/TRBV12-4	TRBJ2-7	CASSGTGSYEQYF
TRBD1	TRBV7-7	TRBJ2-7	CASSLGTGGVSEQYF
NA	TRBV7-2	TRBJ1-1	CASLNRLSRTEAFF
NA	TRBV30	TRBJ1-5	CAWSASGRGENQPQHF
TRBD1	TRBV10-3	TRBJ1-2	CAISDRQTGSDYTF
NA	TRBV9	TRBJ2-7	CASSGGFSPAFYEQYF
NA	TRBV30	TRBJ2-7	CAWNNVGGPIYEQYF
TRBD1	TRBV13	TRBJ2-1	CASSFPGTGANEQFF
NA	TRBV30	TRBJ1-2	CAWSVPSRGIRGYTF
TRBD1	TRBV6-5	TRBJ1-5	CASRPGQGTGQPQHF
TRBD2	TRBV27	TRBJ2-2	CASSPLMRAGGNTGELFF
TRBD2	TRBV7-2	TRBJ2-7	CASSISGSSYEQYF
TRBD2	TRBV7-2	TRBJ2-7	CASSLVASGTYEQYF
NA	TRBV7-9	TRBJ2-7	CASSLGGYAEQYF
NA	TRBV11-2	TRBJ2-2	CASSLVGRQANTGELFF
NA	TRBV4-1	TRBJ1-1	CASSQEQGRVTEAFF
NA	TRBV6-2/TRBV6-3	TRBJ1-6	CASSYAEDKLLNSPLHF
NA	TRBV3-1/TRBV3-2	TRBJ2-4	CASSHGQLAKNIQYF
NA	TRBV6-5	TRBJ1-5	CASSWDSKQPQHF
TRBD2	TRBV2	TRBJ2-7	CASRVSGYEQYF
NA	TRBV11-2	TRBJ2-7	CASSPDRQYEQYF
NA	TRBV20-1	TRBJ1-2	CSAGDRGYTF
TRBD1	TRBV6-2/TRBV6-3	TRBJ1-5	CASSISGTVSNQPQHF
TRBD1	TRBV9	TRBJ2-2	CASMGTASGELFF
NA	TRBV11-1	TRBJ2-6	CASSPPGNGANVLTF